This T cell receptor (beta chain) was recovered during a study of T cell repertoires in ileal Crohn's disease. Study information: About half of patients got postoperative therapy: roughly 12 thiopurines, approximately 18 anti-TNF.

Per germline, CDR1 MNHNS and CDR2 SASEGT. The CDR3 consists of 12 residues. Comment on this clone: Its specificity is unknown.

Notes on the study in general: Active smokers at surgery had more clonal expansions than non-smokers. Mucosal expansions were suggested to be mainly CD8 T cells.

TCRdb's copy holds only in-frame clones and misses some; the assay was immunoSEQ multiplex PCR. The sample gives about 5,500 clones, 80% of which show up once; 25% to 30% is in the top ten. V usage is TRBV6-1 and J usage is TRBJ1-2; maybe TRBD1 (6 bases). This TCR came from an adult with Crohn's disease. The sample taken for sequencing was ileal tissue. CDR3 amino acids: CASAPGDYGYTF. Here the CDR3 DNA reads TGTGCGTCCGCTCCAGGGGATTATGGCTACACCTTC.